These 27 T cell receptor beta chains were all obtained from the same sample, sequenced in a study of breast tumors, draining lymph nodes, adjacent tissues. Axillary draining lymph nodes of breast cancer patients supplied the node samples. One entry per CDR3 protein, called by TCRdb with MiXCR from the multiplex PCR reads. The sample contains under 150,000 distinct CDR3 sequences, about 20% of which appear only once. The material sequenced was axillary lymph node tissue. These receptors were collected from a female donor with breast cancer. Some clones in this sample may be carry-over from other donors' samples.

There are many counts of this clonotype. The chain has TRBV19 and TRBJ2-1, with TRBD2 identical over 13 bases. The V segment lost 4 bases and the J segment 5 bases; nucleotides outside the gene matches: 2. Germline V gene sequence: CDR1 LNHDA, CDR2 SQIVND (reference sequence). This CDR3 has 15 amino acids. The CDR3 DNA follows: TGTGCCAGTAGTAGGGGACTAGCGGGACACAATGAGCAGTTCTTC. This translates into CASSRGLAGHNEQFF.

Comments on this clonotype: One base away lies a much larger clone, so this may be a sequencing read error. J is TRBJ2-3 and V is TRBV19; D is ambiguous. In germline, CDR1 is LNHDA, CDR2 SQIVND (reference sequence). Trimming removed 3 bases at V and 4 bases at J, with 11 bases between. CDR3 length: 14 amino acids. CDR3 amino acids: CASSIGESSDTQYF. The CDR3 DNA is TGTGCCAGTAGTATTGGGGAAAGCTCAGATACGCAGTATTTT.

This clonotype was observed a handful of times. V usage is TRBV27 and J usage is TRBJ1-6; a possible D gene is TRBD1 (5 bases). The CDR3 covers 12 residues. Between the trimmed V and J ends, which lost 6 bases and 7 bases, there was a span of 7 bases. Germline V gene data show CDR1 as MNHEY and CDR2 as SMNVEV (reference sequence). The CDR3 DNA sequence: TGTGCCAGCAGGGGGGGGAATTCACCCCTCCACTTT. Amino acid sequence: CASRGGNSPLHF.

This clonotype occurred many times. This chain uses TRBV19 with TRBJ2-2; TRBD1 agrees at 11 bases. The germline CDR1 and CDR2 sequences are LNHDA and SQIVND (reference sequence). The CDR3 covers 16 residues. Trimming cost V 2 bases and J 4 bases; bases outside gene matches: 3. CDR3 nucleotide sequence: TGTGCCAGTAGTATAACAGGGACAGGGGGCACCGGGGAGCTGTTTTTT. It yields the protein CASSITGTGGTGELFF.

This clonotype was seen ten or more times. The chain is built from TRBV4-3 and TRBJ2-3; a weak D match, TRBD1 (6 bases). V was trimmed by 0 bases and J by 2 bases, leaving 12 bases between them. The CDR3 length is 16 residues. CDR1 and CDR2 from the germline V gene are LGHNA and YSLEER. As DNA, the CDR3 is TGCGCCAGCAGCCAAGATTCTGGGGGCAACACAGATACGCAGTATTTT. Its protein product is CASSQDSGGNTDTQYF.

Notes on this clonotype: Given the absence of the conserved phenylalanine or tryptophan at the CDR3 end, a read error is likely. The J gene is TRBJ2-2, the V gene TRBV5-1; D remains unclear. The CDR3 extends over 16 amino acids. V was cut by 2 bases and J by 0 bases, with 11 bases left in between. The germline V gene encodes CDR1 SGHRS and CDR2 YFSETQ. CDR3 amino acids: CASSLHGGANTGELFL. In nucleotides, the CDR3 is TGCGCCAGCAGCTTACATGGCGGCGCGAACACCGGGGAGCTGTTTTTA.

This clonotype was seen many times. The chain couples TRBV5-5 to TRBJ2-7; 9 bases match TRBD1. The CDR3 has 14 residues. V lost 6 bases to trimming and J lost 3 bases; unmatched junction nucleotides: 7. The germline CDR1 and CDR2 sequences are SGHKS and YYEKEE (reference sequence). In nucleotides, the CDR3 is TGTGCCAGCATGAATATGGACAGGGGCTACGAGCAGTACTTC. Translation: CASMNMDRGYEQYF.

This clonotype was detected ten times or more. The CDR3, as DNA: TGTGCCAGCAGCTTATCTGGGATCGGGTACGAGCAGTACTTC. Its protein is CASSLSGIGYEQYF. The rearrangement links TRBV7-9 to TRBJ2-7, with D hard to call. Germline values: CDR1 SEHNR, CDR2 FQNEAQ (reference sequence). V lost 2 bases, J lost 4 bases, and 12 bases lay in between. The CDR3 totals 14 residues.

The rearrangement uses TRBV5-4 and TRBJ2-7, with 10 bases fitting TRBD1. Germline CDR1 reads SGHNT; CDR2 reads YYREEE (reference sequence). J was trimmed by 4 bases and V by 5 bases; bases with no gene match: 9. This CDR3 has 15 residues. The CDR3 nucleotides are TGTGCCAGCAGTCCTCCGGGACAGGGGTTTTACGAGCAGTACTTC. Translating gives CASSPPGQGFYEQYF.

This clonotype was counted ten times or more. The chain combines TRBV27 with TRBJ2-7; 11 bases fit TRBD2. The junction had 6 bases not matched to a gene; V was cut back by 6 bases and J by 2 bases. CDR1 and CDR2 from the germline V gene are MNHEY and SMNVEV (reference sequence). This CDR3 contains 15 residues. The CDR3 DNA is TGTGCCAGCAGACTAGCGGGAGTGGGGCCCTACGAGCAGTACTTC. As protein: CASRLAGVGPYEQYF.

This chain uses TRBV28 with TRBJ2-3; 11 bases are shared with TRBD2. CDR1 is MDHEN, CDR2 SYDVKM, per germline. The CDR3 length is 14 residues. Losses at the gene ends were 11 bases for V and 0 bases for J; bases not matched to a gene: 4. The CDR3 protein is CALAGGSSTDTQYF. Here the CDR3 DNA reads TGTGCCCTAGCGGGAGGATCTAGCACAGATACGCAGTATTTT.

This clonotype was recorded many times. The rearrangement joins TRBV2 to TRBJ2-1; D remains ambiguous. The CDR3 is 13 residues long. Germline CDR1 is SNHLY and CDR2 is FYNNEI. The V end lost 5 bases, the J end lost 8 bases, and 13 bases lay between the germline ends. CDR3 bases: TGTGCCAGCAGTCGGTCGCTTGGGGATGAGCAGTTCTTC. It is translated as CASSRSLGDEQFF.

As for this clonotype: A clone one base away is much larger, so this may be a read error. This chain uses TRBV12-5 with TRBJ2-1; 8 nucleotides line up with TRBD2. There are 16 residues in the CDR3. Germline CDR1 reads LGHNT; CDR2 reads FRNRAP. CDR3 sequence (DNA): TGTGCTAGTGGTTTGCCCACAGCGGGAGTTTACAATGAGCAGCTCTTC. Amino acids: CASGLPTAGVYNEQLF.

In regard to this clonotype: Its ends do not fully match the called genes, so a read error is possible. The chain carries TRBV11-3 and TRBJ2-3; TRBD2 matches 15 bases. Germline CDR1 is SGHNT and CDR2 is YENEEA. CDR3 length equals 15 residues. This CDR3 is CASSLEGLAGGTRYF. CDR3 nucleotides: TGTGCCAGCAGCTTAGAGGGACTAGCGGGAGGCACGCGGTATTTT.

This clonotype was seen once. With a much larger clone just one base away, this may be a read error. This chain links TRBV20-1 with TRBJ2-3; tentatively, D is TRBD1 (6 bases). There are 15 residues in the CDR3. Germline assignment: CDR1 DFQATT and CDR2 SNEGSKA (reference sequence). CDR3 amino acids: CSARGDTGSTGTQYF. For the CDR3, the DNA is TGCAGTGCTAGGGGGGACACTGGTAGCACAGGTACGCAGTATTTT.

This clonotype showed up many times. The CDR3 coding sequence is TGCGCCAGCTCGAAGGACGTCGCGAACACCGGGGAGCTGTTTTTT. Translation: CASSKDVANTGELFF. The rearrangement uses TRBV5-1 and TRBJ2-2; D gene ambiguous. Between the trimmed V and J ends, which lost 7 bases and 0 bases, there was a span of 13 bases. The CDR3 spans 15 residues. Germline V lookup: CDR1 SGHRS, CDR2 YFSETQ.

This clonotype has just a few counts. CDR3 residues: CASSQEVSDTQYF. CDR3 sequence (DNA): TGTGCCAGCAGCCAAGAGGTGTCAGATACGCAGTATTTT. The genes are TRBV3-1 and TRBJ2-3; no firm D call. Germline V lookup: CDR1 LGHDT, CDR2 YNNKEL (reference sequence). Trimming pared 0 bases from V and 4 bases from J, leaving 5 bases between. There are 13 residues in the CDR3.

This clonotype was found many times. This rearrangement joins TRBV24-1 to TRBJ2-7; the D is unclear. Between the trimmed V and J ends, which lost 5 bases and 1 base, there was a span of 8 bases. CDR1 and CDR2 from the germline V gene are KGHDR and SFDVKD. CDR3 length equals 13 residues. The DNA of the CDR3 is TGTGCCACCAGTGGTGCAGGATCCTACGAGCAGTACTTC. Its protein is CATSGAGSYEQYF.

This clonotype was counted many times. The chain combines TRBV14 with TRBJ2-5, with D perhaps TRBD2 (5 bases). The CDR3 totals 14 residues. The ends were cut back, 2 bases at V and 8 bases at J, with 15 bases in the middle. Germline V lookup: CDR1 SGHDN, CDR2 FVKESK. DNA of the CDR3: TGTGCCAGCAGCCAAACCGCGGGCCGACAAACCCAGTACTTC. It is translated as CASSQTAGRQTQYF. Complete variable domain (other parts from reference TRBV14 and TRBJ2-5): EAGVTQFPSHSVIEKGQTVTLRCDPISGHDNLYWYRRVMGKEIKFLLHFVKESKQDESGMPNNRFLAERTGGTYSTLKVQPAELEDSGVYFCASSQTAGRQTQYFGPGTRLLVL.

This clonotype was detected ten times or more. The chain's CDR3 is CASSLERAWSYNEQFF. The CDR3 DNA is TGCGCCAGCAGCTTGGAGAGGGCTTGGTCCTACAATGAGCAGTTCTTC. The gene calls are TRBV5-1 and TRBJ2-1; tentatively, D is TRBD2 (5 bases). Germline CDR1 is SGHRS and CDR2 is YFSETQ. The CDR3 consists of 16 residues. Trimming took off 0 bases at V and 1 base at J, with 11 bases between the two ends.

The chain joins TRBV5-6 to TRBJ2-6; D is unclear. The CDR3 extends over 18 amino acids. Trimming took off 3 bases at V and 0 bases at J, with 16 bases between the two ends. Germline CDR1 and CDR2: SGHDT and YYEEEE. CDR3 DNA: TGTGCCAGCAGCTCGGCACCGTCCAGGTACTCTGGGGCCAACGTCCTGACTTTC. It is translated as CASSSAPSRYSGANVLTF.

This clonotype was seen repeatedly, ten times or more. Written as DNA, the CDR3 is TGTGCCAGCAGCTCCAGCTCCTACAATGAGCAGTTCTTC. Translated: CASSSSSYNEQFF. The chain links TRBV7-2 to TRBJ2-1; unclear D gene. Germline V gene data show CDR1 as SGHTA and CDR2 as FQGNSA. V was shortened by 4 bases and J by 0 bases, with 4 bases between the two germline ends. The CDR3 is 13 amino acids.

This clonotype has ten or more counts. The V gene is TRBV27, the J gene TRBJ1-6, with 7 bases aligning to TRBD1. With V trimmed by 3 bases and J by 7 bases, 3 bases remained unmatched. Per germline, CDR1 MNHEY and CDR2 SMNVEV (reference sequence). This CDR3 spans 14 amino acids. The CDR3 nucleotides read TGTGCCAGCAGTTTTGTCAGGGGGAATTCACCCCTCCACTTT. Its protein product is CASSFVRGNSPLHF.

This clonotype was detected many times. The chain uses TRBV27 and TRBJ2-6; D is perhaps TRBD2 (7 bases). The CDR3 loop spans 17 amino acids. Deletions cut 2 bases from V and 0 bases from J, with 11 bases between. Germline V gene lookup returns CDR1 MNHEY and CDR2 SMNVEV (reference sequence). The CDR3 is CASSLEGGTSGANVLTF. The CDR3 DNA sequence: TGTGCCAGCAGTTTAGAGGGGGGGACCTCTGGGGCCAACGTCCTGACTTTC.

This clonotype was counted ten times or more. CDR3 sequence (DNA): TGTGCCAGCAGTTTGGACAGCTACAATGAGCAGTTCTTC. Its translation: CASSLDSYNEQFF. The J gene is TRBJ2-1, the V gene TRBV12-3 or TRBV12-4; possible D gene TRBD1, 6 bases. The CDR3 spans 13 residues. The V end lost 3 bases, the J end lost 3 bases, and 6 bases lay between the germline ends.

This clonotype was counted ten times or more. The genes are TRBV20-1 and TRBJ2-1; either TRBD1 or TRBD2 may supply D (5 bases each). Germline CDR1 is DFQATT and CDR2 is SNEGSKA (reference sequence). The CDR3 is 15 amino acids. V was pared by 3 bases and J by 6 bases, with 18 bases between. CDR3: CSASSGSLGRNEQFF. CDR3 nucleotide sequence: TGCAGTGCTAGTAGTGGTAGCTTGGGACGCAATGAGCAGTTCTTC.

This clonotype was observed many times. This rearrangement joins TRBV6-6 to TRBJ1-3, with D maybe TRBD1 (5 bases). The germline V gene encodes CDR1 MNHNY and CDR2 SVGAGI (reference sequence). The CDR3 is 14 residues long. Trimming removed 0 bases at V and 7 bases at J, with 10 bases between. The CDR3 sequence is CASSYSTGGNTIYF. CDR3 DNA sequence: TGTGCCAGCAGTTACTCTACCGGGGGGAACACCATATATTTT.